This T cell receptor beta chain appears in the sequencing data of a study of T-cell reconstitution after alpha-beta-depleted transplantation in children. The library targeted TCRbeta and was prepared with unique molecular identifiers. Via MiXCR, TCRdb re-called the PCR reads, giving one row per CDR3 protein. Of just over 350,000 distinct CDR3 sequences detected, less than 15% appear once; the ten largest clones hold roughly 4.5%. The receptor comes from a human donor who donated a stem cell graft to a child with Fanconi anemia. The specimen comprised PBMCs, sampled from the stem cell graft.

This CDR3 reads CASSFPLSGANVLTF. The CDR3 nucleotides read TGTGCCAGCAGCTTCCCACTCTCTGGGGCCAACGTCCTGACTTTC. This chain uses TRBV7-2 with TRBJ2-6, with D unresolved. Per the germline V gene, CDR1 is SGHTA and CDR2 is FQGNSA. This CDR3 region has 15 residues. Trimming pared 3 bases from V and 0 bases from J, leaving 6 bases between.